This TCR beta chain stems from a study of cytomegalovirus exposure and HLA in healthy donors. About the research overall: Of over 300 genotyped donors, more than 70% clustered with self-reported Caucasian donors. Study-wide results and limits: A link between a missense DCLRE1C variant and TCR beta V- and J-gene trimming emerged from a later analysis. In a later analysis, DRB1 alleles had the most associated TCRs; HLA-C alleles the fewest.

PCR was performed using 60 Vbeta and 13 Jbeta primers. The method was immunoSEQ multiplex PCR; TCRdb's version includes in-frame clones alone and lacks a portion of them. The sample has 70,000 to 85,000 clones; approximately 65% are singletons. CDR3 length equals 12 residues. V shed 1 base and J shed 7 bases, with 5 bases lying between them. The germline CDR1 and CDR2 sequences are LNHDA and SQIVND (reference sequence). This clone was found a few times. Its target is not known. This receptor was taken from a male donor in good health and CMV-seropositive. The sequenced material came from PBMCs. The V call is TRBV19, the J call TRBJ2-1; D is undetermined. The CDR3 DNA reads as TGTGCCAGTAGTATAGTCCCTAATGAGCAGTTCTTC. Its protein is CASSIVPNEQFF. The complete variable domain, with remaining parts taken from reference TRBV19 and TRBJ2-1, reads DGGITQSPKYLFRKEGQNVTLSCEQNLNHDAMYWYRQDPGQGLRLIYYSQIVNDFQKGDIAEGYSVSREKKESFPLTVTSAQKNPTAFYLCASSIVPNEQFFGPGTRLTVL.